A selection of T cell receptor beta chains follows, all from one sample in a study of sequential checkpoint blockade in melanoma. TCRdb's table, derived via immunoSEQ multiplex PCR, lists solely in-frame clones and lacks some. This sample has 30,000 to 40,000 clones, with 75% to 90% found just once. Sample: CD8+ T cells sorted from blood (inferred from file names), taken from a patient given nivolumab and ipilimumab in sequence. Receptor source: a human donor with melanoma. Each CDR3 is given with its conserved first and last residue. The D gene is left open where the match is weak. Clone size is shown for a subset of rows, as once, few, many or a class of expanded clone.

j_call clone_size d_call v_call cdr3_aa cdr3_nt
TRBJ2-2 . TRBD2 TRBV28 CASSQGTSGFYTGELFF TGTGCCAGCAGCCAGGGGACTAGCGGGTTCTACACCGGGGAGCTGTTTTTT
TRBJ2-7 . . TRBV4-1 CASSQEGPSSYEQYF TGCGCCAGCAGCCAAGAGGGGCCGAGCTCCTACGAGCAGTACTTC
TRBJ2-7 . . TRBV9 CASSVAAASSYEQYF TGTGCCAGCAGCGTAGCGGCGGCTAGCTCCTACGAGCAGTACTTC
TRBJ2-1 . TRBD1 TRBV5-4 CASSFSGQGYNEQFF TGTGCCAGCAGCTTTTCAGGACAGGGGTACAATGAGCAGTTCTTC
TRBJ2-7 . . TRBV7-2 CASSLESYEQYF TGTGCCAGCAGCTTAGAGTCCTACGAGCAGTACTTC
TRBJ1-1 . . TRBV6-6 CASSPELRADTEAFF TGTGCCAGCAGCCCCGAGCTGAGGGCGGACACTGAAGCTTTCTTT
TRBJ2-1 . TRBD2 TRBV7-6 CASSLDILAGGKNEQFF TGTGCCAGCAGCTTAGATATACTAGCGGGAGGGAAGAATGAGCAGTTCTTC
TRBJ1-3 . . TRBV19 CASSIGGSGNTIYF TGTGCCAGTAGTATCGGGGGTTCTGGAAACACCATATATTTT
TRBJ1-3 . TRBD1 TRBV4-1 CASSLGTGTGNTIYF TGCGCCAGCAGCCTGGGGACAGGGACTGGAAACACCATATATTTT
TRBJ1-1 . . TRBV19 CASSIGAARAFF TGTGCCAGTAGTATTGGGGCAGCCCGAGCTTTCTTT
TRBJ2-1 . TRBD2 TRBV6-5 CASSWTSASNNEQFF TGTGCCAGCAGCTGGACTAGCGCCTCCAACAATGAGCAGTTCTTC
TRBJ1-5 . . TRBV19 CASSPIQGYQPQHF TGTGCCAGTAGTCCGATACAGGGTTATCAGCCCCAGCATTTT
TRBJ2-1 . . TRBV19 CASAFGQEQFF TGTGCCAGCGCCTTCGGACAGGAGCAGTTCTTC
TRBJ1-1 . . TRBV28 CASSYTALNTEAFF TGTGCCAGCAGTTACACCGCCTTGAACACTGAAGCTTTCTTT
TRBJ2-3 . . TRBV4-2 CASRGGPDTDTQYF TGTGCCAGCAGGGGCGGGCCGGACACAGATACGCAGTATTTT
TRBJ2-1 . TRBD2 TRBV29-1 CSVEFSGGTYNEQFF TGCAGCGTTGAGTTTAGCGGGGGGACCTACAATGAGCAGTTCTTC
TRBJ1-2 . . TRBV29-1 CSVDTTRGTDYGYTF TGCAGCGTTGACACAACTCGAGGCACGGACTATGGCTACACCTTC
TRBJ1-1 . . TRBV6-5 CASSLPGNTEAFF TGTGCCAGCAGCCTCCCAGGGAACACTGAAGCTTTCTTT
TRBJ1-5 . TRBD1 TRBV9 CASSTGTGVGQPQHF TGTGCCAGCAGCACAGGGACAGGGGTTGGTCAGCCCCAGCATTTT
TRBJ1-5 . . TRBV29-1 CSVPRVSNQPQHF TGCAGCGTCCCCAGGGTCAGCAATCAGCCCCAGCATTTT
TRBJ1-1 . . TRBV18 CASSPAGGLLAEAFF TGTGCCAGCTCACCCGCCGGGGGGCTGCTGGCTGAAGCTTTCTTT
TRBJ2-2 . . TRBV27 CASSPWSTGELFF TGTGCCAGCAGTCCCTGGAGCACCGGGGAGCTGTTTTTT
TRBJ1-2 . TRBD1 TRBV27 CASSFGQGYGYTF TGTGCCAGCAGTTTCGGACAGGGCTATGGCTACACCTTC
TRBJ2-7 . . TRBV9 CASSVGGSLMYEQYF TGTGCCAGCAGCGTAGGAGGCAGCCTGATGTACGAGCAGTACTTC
TRBJ2-7 . TRBD2 TRBV16 CASSQSGGPYEQYF TGTGCCAGCAGCCAATCGGGAGGGCCCTACGAGCAGTACTTC
TRBJ1-5 . . TRBV19 CASSIDRGANQPQHF TGTGCCAGTAGTATAGATCGGGGGGCAAATCAGCCCCAGCATTTT
TRBJ1-1 once . TRBV15 CATSRAMHQGLSLRAFF TGTGCCACCAGCAGAGCGATGCATCAGGGGCTATCCCTTAGAGCTTTCTTT
TRBJ2-3 . . TRBV9 CASSKEADTQYF TGTGCCAGCAGCAAGGAGGCAGATACGCAGTATTTT
TRBJ2-6 . . TRBV19 CASSIFRQAGANVLTF TGTGCCAGTAGTATCTTTCGACAGGCCGGGGCCAACGTCCTGACTTTC
TRBJ1-2 few . TRBV14 CASSPSPRGNGYTF TGTGCCAGCAGCCCAAGTCCCAGGGGAAATGGCTACACCTTC
TRBJ2-1 . TRBD2 TRBV4-1 CASSHRGTSVNNEQFF TGCGCCAGCAGCCACCGAGGGACTAGCGTGAACAATGAGCAGTTCTTC
TRBJ2-7 . TRBD2 TRBV29-1 CSVATRGGGEQYF TGCAGCGTTGCTACCCGGGGGGGAGGCGAGCAGTACTTC
TRBJ2-5 . TRBD2 TRBV9 CASSVGTAGGRETQYF TGTGCCAGCAGCGTAGGGACAGCGGGAGGCCGAGAGACCCAGTACTTC
TRBJ2-7 . TRBD2 TRBV7-3 CASSLGLGREQYF TGTGCCAGCAGCTTAGGACTAGGTCGTGAGCAGTACTTC
TRBJ2-7 large . TRBV5-1 CASGTEGLTYEQYF TGCGCCAGCGGGACGGAGGGGCTAACCTACGAGCAGTACTTC
TRBJ1-1 . . TRBV6-5 CASRAGGVSEAFF TGTGCCAGCAGGGCCGGGGGGGTTTCAGAAGCTTTCTTT
TRBJ2-7 . . TRBV5-4 CASSNRDNSYEQYF TGTGCCAGCAGCAACCGCGACAACTCCTACGAGCAGTACTTC
TRBJ2-3 once . TRBV25-1 CASSDGATYSTDTQYF TGTGCCAGCAGTGATGGCGCGACTTATAGCACAGATACGCAGTATTTT
TRBJ2-1 few . TRBV7-9 CASSTSGNEQFF TGTGCCAGCAGCACGAGCGGGAATGAGCAGTTCTTC
TRBJ2-4 once . TRBV27 CASSLGRDGAKNIQYF TGTGCCAGCAGTTTGGGGCGGGACGGGGCCAAAAACATTCAGTACTTC
TRBJ2-7 . . TRBV5-4 CASSFRVSLSSYEQYF TGTGCCAGCAGCTTTCGTGTGTCTCTGAGCTCCTACGAGCAGTACTTC
TRBJ1-1 . . TRBV14 CASSQYTPGVEAFF TGTGCCAGCAGCCAATACACTCCAGGGGTGGAAGCTTTCTTT
TRBJ1-1 few . TRBV19 CASSISPGGGTEAFF TGTGCCAGTAGTATTTCCCCGGGGGGGGGCACTGAAGCTTTCTTT
TRBJ2-7 once . TRBV5-6 CASSLEASGSYEQYF TGTGCCAGCAGCTTGGAGGCGTCAGGTTCCTACGAGCAGTACTTC
TRBJ2-1 . TRBD2 TRBV4-3 CASSQEAPGGRYNEQFF TGCGCCAGCAGCCAAGAAGCGCCGGGAGGGAGGTACAATGAGCAGTTCTTC
TRBJ1-2 . TRBD1 TRBV9 CASSVGDRVTGYTF TGTGCCAGCAGCGTAGGGGACAGGGTAACTGGCTACACCTTC
TRBJ2-7 . TRBD2 TRBV6-6 CASRHSGSFNEQYF TGTGCCAGCAGACACAGCGGGAGTTTTAACGAGCAGTACTTC
TRBJ1-1 . TRBD1 TRBV7-2 CASSRETGAWNTEAFF TGTGCCAGCAGCAGAGAGACAGGGGCCTGGAACACTGAAGCTTTCTTT
TRBJ1-1 . . TRBV30 CAWSPEGRAAFF TGTGCCTGGAGTCCCGAGGGGAGGGCTGCTTTCTTT
TRBJ2-7 . TRBD2 TRBV9 CASSVGNSGRARGEQYF TGTGCCAGCAGCGTAGGGAATAGCGGGAGGGCCCGGGGCGAGCAGTACTTC
TRBJ1-6 . . TRBV28 CASVWGPSSPLHF TGTGCCAGCGTGTGGGGGCCGTCCTCACCCCTCCACTTT
TRBJ2-7 . TRBD2 TRBV4-1 CASSPLAGGPGEQYF TGCGCCAGCAGCCCCTTAGCGGGAGGGCCAGGAGAGCAGTACTTC